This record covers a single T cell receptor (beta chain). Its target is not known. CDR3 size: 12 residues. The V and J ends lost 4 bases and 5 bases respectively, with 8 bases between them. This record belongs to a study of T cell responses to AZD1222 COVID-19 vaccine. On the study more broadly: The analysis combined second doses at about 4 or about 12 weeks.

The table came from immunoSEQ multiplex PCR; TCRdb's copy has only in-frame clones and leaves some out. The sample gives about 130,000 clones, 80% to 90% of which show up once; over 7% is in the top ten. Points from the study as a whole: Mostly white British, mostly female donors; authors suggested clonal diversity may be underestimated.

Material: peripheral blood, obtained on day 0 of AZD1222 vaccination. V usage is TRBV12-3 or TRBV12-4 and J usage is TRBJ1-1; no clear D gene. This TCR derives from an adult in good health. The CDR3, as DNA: TGTGCCAGCAGTTGGGCTGGGACTGAAGCTTTCTTT. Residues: CASSWAGTEAFF.